Listed below are T cell receptor beta chains from one sample, sequenced in a study of CD4 T cells in relation to SARS-CoV-2 and coronaviruses. Data came from immunoSEQ multiplex PCR; TCRdb stores just in-frame clones and leaves some out. Counted here are 10,000 to 11,000 clones, 74% occurring once; the ten biggest clones make up roughly 18%. Their antigen targets remain unknown. The sample consisted of CD4+ T cells from PBMCs, cultured in vitro. The origin of the receptors is a human donor in good health. The CDR3 runs from the conserved cysteine through the conserved F or W. A D gene is named only where the DNA matches it firmly. Expanded clones get a size class; other rows say once, few or many, or leave the size out.

TRBJ2-7,TRBV7-2,-,-,TGTGCCAGCAGCCCCCGAGGAAGAGCCGCCGAGCAGTACTTC,CASSPRGRAAEQYF
TRBJ2-7,TRBV30,-,-,TGTGCCTGGAGTGAGTGGAGGAACGAGCAGTACTTC,CAWSEWRNEQYF
TRBJ1-2,TRBV7-2,-,-,TGTGCCAGCAGCTTAGCGGCAGGTTCCAACTATGGCTACACCTTC,CASSLAAGSNYGYTF
TRBJ2-7,TRBV7-9,few,-,TGTGCCAGCAGCTTAATGGGGGGCCTCGGCGAGCAGTACTTC,CASSLMGGLGEQYF
TRBJ2-7,TRBV6-6,-,TRBD1,TGTGCCAGCATTCCGGGACAGGGGTCCTACGAGCAGTACTTC,CASIPGQGSYEQYF
TRBJ2-2,TRBV29-1,-,TRBD1,TGCAGCGTCGCACCCTCGAGGGGGCCCGGGACCGGGGAGCTGTTTTTT,CSVAPSRGPGTGELFF
TRBJ2-7,TRBV19,-,-,TGTGCCAGTAGTATCGGTACGGTAGAGAGCTACGAGCAGTACTTC,CASSIGTVESYEQYF
TRBJ2-7,TRBV6-1,once,TRBD2,TGTGCCAGCAGCGAAGCGGGGAGCTCCTACGAGCAGTACTTC,CASSEAGSSYEQYF
TRBJ2-2,TRBV7-2,few,TRBD2,TGTGCCAGCAGCTTATTTGCTAGCGGGGGGGCGACCGGGGAGCTGTTTTTT,CASSLFASGGATGELFF
TRBJ2-5,TRBV7-8,-,-,TGTGCCAGCAGCTTAACGGCTGCCCAAGAGACCCAGTACTTC,CASSLTAAQETQYF
TRBJ1-4,TRBV4-2,-,-,TGTGCCAGCAGCCAAGAGAGGCAGCTGAATGAAAAACTGTTTTTT,CASSQERQLNEKLFF
TRBJ1-2,TRBV30,-,-,TGTGCCTGGAGCTCACAGGGCGTATGGGGCTACACCTTC,CAWSSQGVWGYTF
TRBJ2-7,TRBV19,-,TRBD1,TGTGCCAGTAGTCCACAGGGGCTGGACGAGCAGTACTTC,CASSPQGLDEQYF
TRBJ1-1,TRBV5-5,-,-,TGTGCCAGCAGCCCCCAGCGGGGGGGTTCCTACACTGAAGCTTTCTTT,CASSPQRGGSYTEAFF
TRBJ2-7,TRBV5-4,few,TRBD1,TGTGCCAGCACCAAACAGGGGAGCTCCTACGAGCAGTACTTC,CASTKQGSSYEQYF
TRBJ1-6,TRBV4-2,-,-,TGTGCCAGCAGCCCGAACCCTGGAAATTCACCCCTCCACTTT,CASSPNPGNSPLHF
TRBJ2-2,TRBV12-3/TRBV12-4,-,TRBD1,TGTGCCAGCAAAACAGGGGTTGGCGGGGAGCTGTTTTTT,CASKTGVGGELFF
TRBJ1-5,TRBV19,once,TRBD1,TGTGCCAGTAGTATGGACAGGGATCAGCCCCAGCATTTT,CASSMDRDQPQHF
TRBJ2-1,TRBV5-4,-,-,TGTGCCAGCAGCAAGGCGGCGGGGTCCTACAATGAGCAGTTCTTC,CASSKAAGSYNEQFF
TRBJ2-7,TRBV5-1,-,TRBD2,TGCGCCAGCTCGGGAACTAGCGGGGGGGCTCGGGAGCAGTACTTC,CASSGTSGGAREQYF
TRBJ1-1,TRBV10-3,-,TRBD1,TGTGCCGGAAAACAGGGGGCGATGAACACTGAAGCTTTCTTT,CAGKQGAMNTEAFF
TRBJ2-2,TRBV2,-,TRBD2,TGTGCCAGCAGTGAGTGGACTAGCGGGAACACCGGGGAGCTGTTTTTT,CASSEWTSGNTGELFF
TRBJ2-1,TRBV5-4,few,TRBD1,TGTGCCAGCACCACAGGGGCGAGGGTCTCCTACAATGAGCAGTTCTTC,CASTTGARVSYNEQFF
TRBJ2-3,TRBV9,-,TRBD1,TGTGCCAGCAGCGTAGTGACAGGGCACACAGATACGCAGTATTTT,CASSVVTGHTDTQYF
TRBJ2-1,TRBV5-1,-,TRBD2,TGCGCCAGCAGCTTGTCAGCGAGCGGGGGGCTCAATGAGCAGTTCTTC,CASSLSASGGLNEQFF
TRBJ2-2,TRBV5-1,-,TRBD2,TGCGCCAGCAGCTTGACGAGACTAGCGGGGGAGGGCGCCGGGGAGCTGTTTTTT,CASSLTRLAGEGAGELFF
TRBJ2-5,TRBV6-1,-,-,TGTGCCAGCAGTGGAGCGGGAGAGACCCAGTACTTC,CASSGAGETQYF
TRBJ1-2,TRBV3-1/TRBV3-2,few,-,TGTGCCAGCAGCCCTTACACTCATACGGGGTATAGCAACTATGGCTACACCTTC,CASSPYTHTGYSNYGYTF
TRBJ2-2,TRBV3-1/TRBV3-2,-,-,TGTGCCAGCAGCCGCGGTCCCGTGGACACCGGGGAGCTGTTTTTT,CASSRGPVDTGELFF
TRBJ2-1,TRBV12-2,-,-,TGTGCAAGTCGCTTAGACCCAGGGTCCCAACCTGGCAATGAGCAGTTCTTC,CASRLDPGSQPGNEQFF
TRBJ2-3,TRBV5-1,-,-,TGCGCCAGCAGCTTGGCTCTGGGACGGGGGGCCACAGATACGCAGTATTTT,CASSLALGRGATDTQYF
TRBJ1-2,TRBV7-2,-,-,TGTGCCAGCAGCTTAGCGTTGGCTACTGGGGGCTACACCTTC,CASSLALATGGYTF
TRBJ2-2,TRBV12-3/TRBV12-4,-,-,TGTGCCAGCAGTTTACCCCCTCCCGGGGAGCTGTTTTTT,CASSLPPPGELFF
TRBJ1-4,TRBV5-5,-,-,TGTGCCAGCAGCCGCCCCGGGTCTTCGGAACTGTTTTTT,CASSRPGSSELFF
TRBJ1-3,TRBV15,once,TRBD1,TGTGCCACCAGCGCGGACAGGGGTGGGGGAAACACCATATATTTT,CATSADRGGGNTIYF
TRBJ1-1,TRBV7-8,-,-,TGTGCCAGCAGCTTTCGGCGCCTGAACACTGAAGCTTTCTTT,CASSFRRLNTEAFF
TRBJ1-3,TRBV28,-,-,TGTGCCAGCAGTTTGGACATCGGGCGAAACACCATATATTTT,CASSLDIGRNTIYF
TRBJ1-5,TRBV19,-,-,TGTGCCAGTAGGGAAGGGTTTAGCAATCAGCCCCAGCATTTT,CASREGFSNQPQHF
TRBJ1-2,TRBV19,-,TRBD1,TGTGCCAGTAGCCCGGGGACAGACGCCGGTCGGGGCTACACCTTC,CASSPGTDAGRGYTF
TRBJ2-7,TRBV3-1/TRBV3-2,-,-,TGTGCCAGCAGCCAAGTCTCCTACGAGCAGTACTTC,CASSQVSYEQYF